Given below is one T cell receptor (beta chain) in context. Its antigen specificity is not known. The record has no base qualities; no much larger clone is one base away. Its CDR3 holds 15 amino acids, cysteine through phenylalanine. CDR3 DNA only is kept here, 45 bases in frame from base 1. For CDR1 and CDR2, the germline V gene lists LGHNA and YNFKEQ. V and J lose 4 bases and 5 bases, and a span of 17 bases separates them. The protocol used for the library was the immunoSEQ multiplex PCR assay. Per the authors' processing: A statistical classification framework was built to diagnose cytomegalovirus status from the catalog of TCR beta chain sequences. What TCRdb holds here is the immuneACCESS table cut down to in-frame rearrangements. Part of the clones is not present; checked against another copy, under half of the missing clones reflect an unresolved V gene, and the others are unexplained. V and J calls and clone size follow that table, whereas D and trimming were derived from the DNA. For this sample the table gives 100,000 to 150,000 clones, of which 80% to 90% were detected only once. 1.1% of the sample comes from the top ten.

This sample stems from a study of cytomegalovirus exposure and HLA in healthy donors (dated by TCRdb to about 2017). Regarding the study in general: According to a later analysis, the approximately 120 validation repertoires were produced on the same platform as the approximately 620 repertoires of the first cohort. The study was designed to test whether signatures of past pathogen exposure could be identified by cataloging public T cell receptors. In addition to the first cohort of hundreds of subjects, a separate validation cohort of approximately 130 different subjects was used. High-throughput TCR immunosequencing, statistical association of individual TCRs with disease status, and machine learning were combined to predict cytomegalovirus infection status.

Separate from the approximately 730-subject first cohort, the validation cohort of around 130 subjects was the group to which the donors belonged. On the study overall, not on this receptor specifically: The study listed 150 to 200 TCR beta chains as associated with cytomegalovirus. All 120 or so repertoires were used to score co-occurrence in the validation cohort in a later analysis, because that analysis had no HLA typing for the cohort. A few of the identified cytomegalovirus-associated TCR beta chains were confirmed in vitro to be specific for cytomegalovirus antigens. The authors suggested that the approach could potentially be generalized to other disease states and immunological phenotypes. Subsequent analysis determined that TCRs grouped into clusters in the first cohort also showed a tendency toward co-occurrence across the approximately 120 validation repertoires, and 94% of cluster scores exceeded 0. Cytomegalovirus status was reported to be diagnosed by the classifier with high specificity and sensitivity in both the original and validation cohorts. Most TCR sequences were observed very rarely across donors, whereas some public TCRs were present in many individuals.

The chain joins TRBV4-2 to TRBJ1-2; D gene: possibly TRBD1, on 5 matching bases. The source of this sequence is a woman aged 18-29 years in good health and CMV-seronegative. What was sequenced was PBMCs. Here is the DNA: TGTGCCAGCAGCCCGCACGGGGCGGGGGGATATGGCTACACCTTC. Its translation is CASSPHGAGGYGYTF.